This T cell receptor beta chain emerged from a study of blood T cell repertoires in COVID-19. Trimming shortened V by 3 bases and J by 10 bases, and 7 bases separated the two germline ends. Germline V gives CDR1 MDHEN, CDR2 SYDVKM. CDR3 length: 11 residues. As processed by the authors: Amplification with reference gene primers provided the estimates of nucleated cell counts. Clones were sequenced by immunoSEQ multiplex PCR, and TCRdb holds only the in-frame ones, with some missing. V and J calls and clone size come straight from that table; D and trimming were deduced from the DNA. The table records around 70,000 clones, about 89% of them present only once.

This chain joins TRBV28 and TRBJ1-5; D gene uncertain. The receptor was isolated from a human donor in a cohort sampled during active COVID-19. The sample taken for sequencing was peripheral blood. The CDR3 DNA reads as TGTGCCAGCAGTTTCCGTTCCCCCCAGCATTTT. It is translated as CASSFRSPQHF.